The 30 T cell receptor beta chains presented below share a single source sample, sequenced in a study of stem cell transplantation in POMP-related autoinflammatory disease. Study-wide results and caveats: Fewer unique TRB V-J gene pairings were identified in patients with PRAID. A trend toward lower repertoire diversity and greater clonality appeared in every analyzed T-cell subset of PRAID patients.

Clones were sequenced by immunoSEQ multiplex PCR, and TCRdb holds only the in-frame ones, with some missing. The sample yields approximately 11,000 clones, around 90% seen once. Antigens of these TCRs are unknown. The source material was CD8+ T cells from PBMCs, sampled before stem cell transplantation. These receptors were collected from a human donor with POMP-related autoinflammation and immune dysregulation (PRAID).

This sequence joins TRBV27 and TRBJ2-7; possible D gene TRBD1, 6 bases. V shed 7 bases and J shed 2 bases, with 24 bases lying between them. Germline CDR1 reads MNHEY; CDR2 reads SMNVEV (reference sequence). This CDR3 region has 17 residues. The CDR3 region has the DNA TGTGCCAGCAAGGCTACAGTGATTGGACAGCCCGCCTACGAGCAGTACTTC. This encodes CASKATVIGQPAYEQYF.

The chain is built from TRBV28 and TRBJ2-7; 9 bases align to TRBD2. The CDR3 length is 10 residues. Germline assignment: CDR1 MDHEN and CDR2 SYDVKM. The DNA for the CDR3 is TGTGCTACGACTAGCGGCGAGCAGTACTTC. Its protein product is CATTSGEQYF. Based on the CDR3 plus reference TRBV28 and TRBJ2-7, the full variable domain is DVKVTQSSRYLVKRTGEKVFLECVQDMDHENMFWYRQDPGLGLRLIYFSYDVKMKEKGDIPEGYSVSREKKERFSLILESASTNQTSMYLCATTSGEQYFGPGTRLTVT.

This sequence joins TRBV28 and TRBJ2-1; 14 bases are shared with TRBD2. Germline lookup yields CDR1 MDHEN and CDR2 SYDVKM. V lost 8 bases and J lost 9; bases outside the gene matches: 0. The CDR3 spans 12 residues. Here the CDR3 reads CASGTSGSEQFF. The DNA for the CDR3 is TGTGCCAGCGGGACTAGCGGGAGTGAGCAGTTCTTC.

The rearrangement uses TRBV6-5 and TRBJ2-7; D call uncertain. V was trimmed by 2 bases and J by 1 base, leaving 6 bases between them. The CDR3 spans 13 residues. The V gene's germline CDR1 is MNHEY and CDR2 SVGAGI. CDR3 in DNA: TGTGCCAGCAGTTACGCCAGTTCCTACGAGCAGTACTTC. This encodes CASSYASSYEQYF.

The rearrangement joins TRBV5-1 to TRBJ1-1; possibly TRBD1 for D (6 bases). The CDR3 length is 14 residues. V was cut by 3 bases and J by 1 base, with 10 bases left in between. CDR1 and CDR2 from the germline V gene are SGHRS and YFSETQ. CDR3: CASSSTGSNTEAFF. As DNA, the CDR3 is TGCGCCAGCAGCTCGACAGGTTCGAACACTGAAGCTTTCTTT.

The CDR3 reads CASSPRGGGSGYTF. CDR3 coding DNA: TGTGCCAGCAGTCCTCGTGGAGGGGGCTCTGGCTACACCTTC. The V gene is TRBV6-1, the J gene TRBJ1-2, with 7 bases lining up with TRBD1. The V and J ends lost 5 bases and 7 bases, in that order; junction bases with no gene match: 10. The CDR3 has 14 amino acids. CDR1 MNHNS and CDR2 SASEGT come from the germline V gene.

The chain employs TRBV28 and TRBJ2-1, with D possibly TRBD1 on 6 matching bases. Germline V CDR1 and CDR2: MDHEN, SYDVKM. Trimming pared 8 bases from V and 4 bases from J, leaving 9 bases between. This CDR3 has 12 residues. CDR3 in DNA: TGTGCCAGCCTCACAGGGTACAATGAGCAGTTCTTC. Translation: CASLTGYNEQFF. The variable domain in full, completed from reference TRBV28 and TRBJ2-1, reads DVKVTQSSRYLVKRTGEKVFLECVQDMDHENMFWYRQDPGLGLRLIYFSYDVKMKEKGDIPEGYSVSREKKERFSLILESASTNQTSMYLCASLTGYNEQFFGPGTRLTVL.

This clone has a single count. The gene calls are TRBV5-1 and TRBJ2-1; 12 nucleotides match TRBD2. From germline, CDR1 is SGHRS and CDR2 YFSETQ. CDR3 length: 19 residues. V lost 4 bases and J lost 0; bases outside the gene matches: 11. CDR3 nucleotide sequence: TGCGCCAGCAGCAGTAGGACTAGCGGGGTTTTGAGCTCCTACAATGAGCAGTTCTTC. It specifies CASSSRTSGVLSSYNEQFF.

This sequence joins TRBV5-6 and TRBJ2-7; 9 bases align to TRBD1. V was pared by 2 bases and J by 6 bases, with 3 bases of the junction left unmatched. The germline CDR1 and CDR2 sequences are SGHDT and YYEEEE. The CDR3 has 13 amino acids. The CDR3 DNA follows: TGTGCCAGCAGCTTATCGACAGGGGGCGAGCAGTACTTC. Its translation: CASSLSTGGEQYF.

V usage is TRBV9 and J usage is TRBJ1-1; D not certain. The CDR3 spans 11 residues. V lost 4 bases to trimming and J lost 8 bases, with 9 bases between them. Germline V CDR1 and CDR2: SGDLS, YYNGEE. The CDR3 loop reads CASSSTSEAFF. In DNA, the CDR3 is TGTGCCAGCAGCAGCACGTCGGAAGCTTTCTTT.

This chain connects TRBV4-1 to TRBJ1-6; D possibly corresponds to TRBD1 (5 bases). Per germline, CDR1 MGHRA and CDR2 YSYEKL. V was cut by 0 bases and J by 13 bases, with 10 bases left in between. CDR3 size: 13 residues. The CDR3 DNA sequence: TGCGCCAGCAGCCAAGACAGGGCTCCTCCCCTCCACTTT. This translates into CASSQDRAPPLHF.

The rearrangement links TRBV7-9 to TRBJ1-2; D is uncertain. The CDR3 loop spans 15 amino acids. The V and J ends lost 2 bases and 8 bases respectively, with 18 bases between them. In germline, CDR1 is SEHNR, CDR2 FQNEAQ (reference sequence). The CDR3 loop reads CASSLTPAGEKGYTF. The CDR3 coding sequence is TGTGCCAGCAGCTTAACGCCAGCCGGGGAGAAGGGCTACACCTTC. Variable domain in full (rest from reference TRBV7-9 and TRBJ1-2): DTGVSQNPRHKITKRGQNVTFRCDPISEHNRLYWYRQTLGQGPEFLTYFQNEAQLEKSRLLSDRFSAERPKGSFSTLEIQRTEQGDSAMYLCASSLTPAGEKGYTFGSGTRLTVV.

This chain joins TRBV7-9 and TRBJ2-2; 9 bases align to TRBD2. There are 16 residues in the CDR3. Per the germline V gene, CDR1 is SEHNR and CDR2 is FQNEAQ (reference sequence). V trimming: 5 bases; J trimming: 4 bases; junction bases outside the gene matches: 8. The CDR3 protein is CASSPLGAGGTGELFF. Written as DNA, the CDR3 is TGTGCCAGCAGCCCGTTGGGAGCGGGAGGCACCGGGGAGCTGTTTTTT.

CDR3: CATSLIRGETYEQYF. CDR3 sequence (DNA): TGTGCCACCTCTCTGATTCGCGGGGAAACCTACGAGCAGTACTTC. The chain combines TRBV2 with TRBJ2-7; D perhaps matches TRBD2 (6 bases). V dropped 10 bases and J dropped 2 bases, with 21 bases sitting between them. Germline-derived CDR1 and CDR2 are SNHLY and FYNNEI. CDR3 length: 15 residues.

The genes are TRBV10-2 and TRBJ2-3, with D hard to call. Per the germline V gene, CDR1 is WSHSY and CDR2 is SAAADI. The V end was cut by 3 bases, the J end by 5 bases, with 0 bases between. This CDR3 spans 10 amino acids. The CDR3 region has the DNA TGCGCCAGCAGTGAAGATACGCAGTATTTT. Its translation: CASSEDTQYF.

The chain recombines TRBV9 with TRBJ1-1; TRBD1 is a possible D gene (5 bases). This CDR3 has 13 residues. Trimming took 0 bases from V and 5 from J, leaving 8 bases between them. Germline CDR1 SGDLS, CDR2 YYNGEE. The CDR3, as DNA: TGTGCCAGCAGCGTAGAAGACAGTACTGAAGCTTTCTTT. It codes for CASSVEDSTEAFF.

This chain links TRBV6-1 with TRBJ2-7, with TRBD1 identical over 10 bases. V was clipped by 9 bases and J by 4 bases; unmatched bases: 9. CDR1 and CDR2 from the germline V gene are MNHNS and SASEGT. The CDR3 has 14 residues. The CDR3 here is CASSPGQGIYEQYF. The CDR3 DNA reads TGTGCCAGTTCGCCGGGACAGGGGATATACGAGCAGTACTTC.

V gene TRBV19 combines with J gene TRBJ2-1, with 7 bases aligning to TRBD2. Trimming cost V 10 bases and J 3 bases; bases outside gene matches: 15. CDR1 is LNHDA, CDR2 SQIVND, per germline (reference sequence). The length of the CDR3 is 16 residues. CDR3 sequence (DNA): TGTGCCACCGCACCGCTGGGGGGGGACGGCTACAATGAGCAGTTCTTC. Residues: CATAPLGGDGYNEQFF.

The chain combines TRBV4-1 with TRBJ1-1, with D perhaps matching TRBD1 (6 bases). Looked up from germline, CDR1 is MGHRA and CDR2 is YSYEKL. This CDR3 region has 15 residues. Trimming took 0 bases from V and 4 from J, leaving 12 bases between them. The CDR3 coding sequence is TGCGCCAGCAGCCAAGACGAGTTACAGGGCACTGAAGCTTTCTTT. It encodes CASSQDELQGTEAFF.

This clone showed up just once. The chain uses TRBV9 and TRBJ1-1; D gene ambiguous. This CDR3 has 16 amino acids. V lost 4 bases, J lost 1 base, and 17 bases lay in between. Germline CDR1 SGDLS, CDR2 YYNGEE. The CDR3 nucleotides are TGTGCCAGCAGCCCACTACCCTCTCACCCGAACACTGAAGCTTTCTTT. Protein product: CASSPLPSHPNTEAFF.

V gene TRBV18 combines with J gene TRBJ2-7; the match to TRBD2 covers 9 bases. This CDR3 has 17 amino acids. Germline-derived CDR1 and CDR2 are KGHSH and LQKENI. The V and J ends lost 6 bases and 0 bases, in that order; junction bases with no gene match: 12. CDR3 in DNA: TGTGCCAGCTCGAAGGAGGCTAGCGGGGCCAGCTCCTACGAGCAGTACTTC. It specifies CASSKEASGASSYEQYF. Full variable domain (missing parts from reference TRBV18 and TRBJ2-7): NAGVMQNPRHLVRRRGQEARLRCSPMKGHSHVYWYRQLPEEGLKFMVYLQKENIIDESGMPKERFSAEFPKEGPSILRIQQVVRGDSAAYFCASSKEASGASSYEQYFGPGTRLTVT.

This clone was found once. CDR3 in DNA: TGTGCCAGCTCCCCCGGGGAGGGAAGGGTTGAAGCTTTCTTT. It codes for CASSPGEGRVEAFF. This rearrangement joins TRBV9 to TRBJ1-1; D is uncertain. V lost 7 bases and J lost 7, with 20 bases in between. The CDR3 consists of 14 residues. Germline V gene sequence: CDR1 SGDLS, CDR2 YYNGEE.

The chain is built from TRBV19 and TRBJ1-1; no clear D. The V end was cut by 5 bases, the J end by 5 bases, with 18 bases between. Germline lookup yields CDR1 LNHDA and CDR2 SQIVND (reference sequence). The CDR3 length is 15 residues. The CDR3 region is CASSPDLRLSTEAFF. DNA for the CDR3: TGTGCCAGTAGTCCCGATCTGCGCTTGAGTACTGAAGCTTTCTTT.

This sequence joins TRBV15 and TRBJ1-2; D is unclear. The CDR3 has 13 residues. CDR1 and CDR2 (germline): LNHNV, YYDKDF (reference sequence). Trimming shortened V by 0 bases and J by 0 bases, and 2 bases separated the two germline ends. In DNA, the CDR3 is TGTGCCACCAGCAGAGATACTAACTATGGCTACACCTTC. It specifies CATSRDTNYGYTF. Variable domain in full (rest from reference TRBV15 and TRBJ1-2): DAMVIQNPRYQVTQFGKPVTLSCSQTLNHNVMYWYQQKSSQAPKLLFHYYDKDFNNEADTPDNFQSRRPNTSFCFLDIRSPGLGDTAMYLCATSRDTNYGYTFGSGTRLTVV.

The V call is TRBV6-7, the J call TRBJ1-5; D gene ambiguous. TRBV6-7 is marked as an open reading frame, function uncertain. CDR3 length: 9 residues. Trimming stripped 11 bases from V and 5 bases from J, with 4 bases between. The CDR3 region is CAQYQPQHF. In DNA form, the CDR3 reads TGTGCCCAGTATCAGCCCCAGCATTTT.

The chain carries TRBV28 and TRBJ2-4; TRBD1 is a possible D gene (6 bases). Germline values: CDR1 MDHEN, CDR2 SYDVKM. The CDR3 spans 16 residues. V lost 6 bases to trimming and J lost 1 base, with 16 bases between them. The DNA of the CDR3 is TGTGCCAGCAGCACCACAGGGTTCTGGGCCAAAAACATTCAGTACTTC. Translation gives CASSTTGFWAKNIQYF.

This rearrangement joins TRBV9 to TRBJ2-3, with D uncertain. Germline V gene sequence: CDR1 SGDLS, CDR2 YYNGEE. This CDR3 has 12 residues. Trimming cost V 0 bases and J 1 base, with 0 bases left between them. DNA of the CDR3: TGTGCCAGCAGCGTAGGCACAGATACGCAGTATTTT. Its protein product is CASSVGTDTQYF.

The J gene is TRBJ2-7, the V gene TRBV19; 11 positions agree with TRBD2. This CDR3 comprises 14 residues. V lost 5 bases, J lost 3 bases, and 3 bases stayed unmatched. CDR1 and CDR2 (germline): LNHDA, SQIVND (reference sequence). As DNA, the CDR3 is TGTGCCAGTAGTGCGGGACTAGCGGTCTACGAGCAGTACTTC. Translating gives CASSAGLAVYEQYF.

This chain connects TRBV5-1 to TRBJ1-4; 8 nucleotides agree with TRBD1. The CDR3 totals 14 residues. With 4 bases clipped from V and 8 bases from J, the junction kept 7 bases outside the gene matches. Per germline, CDR1 SGHRS and CDR2 YFSETQ. The CDR3 here is CASSPGQDNEKLFF. CDR3 bases: TGCGCCAGCAGCCCGGGACAGGATAACGAAAAACTGTTTTTT.

V and J are TRBV29-1 and TRBJ1-2; tentatively, D is TRBD1 (6 bases). The CDR3 sequence is 11 residues long. Trimming shortened V by 7 bases and J by 7 bases, and 13 bases separated the two germline ends. The germline CDR1 and CDR2 sequences are SQVTM and ANQGSEA. CDR3 coding DNA: TGCAGCGCGGAGGGGGGGCCTGGCTACACCTTC. Translated: CSAEGGPGYTF.